This T cell receptor beta chain was identified in a study of T cell changes during pregnancy in multiple sclerosis. Clones were read by immunoSEQ multiplex PCR, and TCRdb kept only the in-frame ones, dropping some. The sample has just over 40,000 clones; about 90% are singletons. V lost 3 bases, J lost 2 bases, and 4 bases stayed unmatched. The CDR3 length is 15 residues. Germline assignment: CDR1 MNHNY and CDR2 SVGAGI (reference sequence). Specimen: peripheral blood, collected in the first trimester of pregnancy. The receptor's source is a female donor in good health, enrolled as a control in a pregnancy study. This rearrangement joins TRBV6-6 to TRBJ2-7, with TRBD1 identical over 10 bases. This CDR3 reads CASSYPGQGTYEQYF. The CDR3 coding sequence is TGTGCCAGCAGTTATCCGGGACAGGGGACCTACGAGCAGTACTTC.